The 19 T cell receptor beta chains given below trace back to one sample, sequenced in a study of cytomegalovirus exposure and HLA in healthy donors. The PCR was carried out with 60 Vbeta primers and 13 Jbeta primers. Assay: immunoSEQ multiplex PCR; the TCRdb copy retains only in-frame clones and omits some. The sample includes approximately 200,000 clones, less than 85% of them seen just once. The sample consisted of PBMCs. The source of these receptors is a girl aged 10-17 years in good health and CMV-seropositive.

The CDR3 protein is CASSFNTQYF. CDR3 DNA: TGTGCCAGCAGCTTCAATACGCAGTATTTT. The chain combines TRBV13 with TRBJ2-3; D is uncertain. The CDR3 consists of 10 residues. CDR1 and CDR2 from the germline V gene are PRHDT and FYEKMQ (reference sequence). V dropped 3 bases and J dropped 7 bases, with 2 bases sitting between them.

J is TRBJ2-3 and V is TRBV7-6, with D hard to call. The CDR3 consists of 14 residues. V was pared by 4 bases and J by 2 bases, with 10 bases between. Germline V lookup: CDR1 SGHVS, CDR2 FNYEAQ. The chain's CDR3 is CASSSRQITDTQYF. The CDR3 DNA is TGTGCCAGCAGCTCCCGTCAGATCACAGATACGCAGTATTTT. Drawing the rest from reference TRBV7-6 and TRBJ2-3, the complete variable domain is GAGVSQSPRYKVTKRGQDVALRCDPISGHVSLYWYRQALGQGPEFLTYFNYEAQQDKSGLPNDRFSAERPEGSISTLTIQRTEQRDSAMYRCASSSRQITDTQYFGPGTRLTVL.

V is TRBV6-5 and J is TRBJ2-7; D perhaps matches TRBD2 (5 bases). This CDR3 has 14 residues. V gave up 2 bases and J gave up 3 bases, with 11 bases separating them. The germline V gene encodes CDR1 MNHEY and CDR2 SVGAGI. CDR3 nucleotides: TGTGCCAGCAGTTACCAGCCGGGAATCTACGAGCAGTACTTC. Its protein is CASSYQPGIYEQYF.

This clone was observed a handful of times. This rearrangement joins TRBV25-1 to TRBJ1-2, with TRBD1 matching over 8 bases. The CDR3 is 14 residues long. V was pared by 3 bases and J by 6 bases, with 6 bases of the junction left unmatched. Germline V gene lookup returns CDR1 MGHDK and CDR2 SYGVNS. CDR3 amino acids: CASSDGQGANGYTF. Here the CDR3 DNA reads TGTGCCAGCAGTGATGGTCAGGGGGCGAATGGCTACACCTTC.

The chain links TRBV6-6 to TRBJ1-1; D is undetermined. The CDR3 runs 14 residues. Trimming removed 8 bases from V and 0 bases from J, with 13 bases in between. Germline V gives CDR1 MNHNY, CDR2 SVGAGI (reference sequence). The CDR3 region is CASPDIPLNTEAFF. The CDR3 DNA is TGTGCCAGCCCCGACATCCCCCTGAACACTGAAGCTTTCTTT.

The chain joins TRBV6-1 to TRBJ2-3; 8 positions match TRBD1. This CDR3 spans 15 amino acids. V lost 3 bases and J lost 3; bases outside the gene matches: 5. Germline V lookup: CDR1 MNHNS, CDR2 SASEGT. The CDR3 sequence is CASSEQGARTDTQYF. Written as DNA, the CDR3 is TGTGCCAGCAGTGAGCAGGGGGCGAGGACAGATACGCAGTATTTT.

The V call is TRBV4-3, the J call TRBJ1-4; D ambiguous. The germline V gene has CDR1 LGHNA and CDR2 YSLEER. With 1 base removed from V and 3 bases from J, the gap between germline ends came to 6 bases. The CDR3 has 14 amino acids. This CDR3 reads CASSQGGPNEKLFF. The DNA of the CDR3 is TGCGCCAGCAGCCAAGGCGGCCCTAATGAAAAACTGTTTTTT.

The rearrangement uses TRBV9 and TRBJ1-1; tentatively, D is TRBD1 (5 bases). Germline CDR1 and CDR2: SGDLS and YYNGEE. The CDR3 totals 16 residues. The V and J ends lost 3 bases and 4 bases respectively, with 19 bases between them. The CDR3 reads CASSDPGGTSTTEAFF. For the CDR3, the DNA is TGTGCCAGCAGCGATCCGGGGGGGACCAGTACCACTGAAGCTTTCTTT.

V is TRBV7-8 and J is TRBJ1-1; TRBD1 is a possible D gene (5 bases). Germline V CDR1 and CDR2: SGHVS, FQNEAQ. The CDR3 has 15 amino acids. The V end was cut by 1 base, the J end by 0 bases, with 9 bases between. The CDR3 DNA follows: TGTGCCAGCAGCTTAGGACCGACAGTGAACACTGAAGCTTTCTTT. Its protein product is CASSLGPTVNTEAFF.

The V call is TRBV7-2, the J call TRBJ1-5; D possibly corresponds to TRBD1 (6 bases). Germline CDR1 reads SGHTA; CDR2 reads FQGNSA. There are 15 residues in the CDR3. V lost 1 base and J 3 bases, leaving 10 bases between the germline ends. CDR3 nucleotide sequence: TGTGCCAGCAGCTTAGTGGGACAAGTCAATCAGCCCCAGCATTTT. Its translation is CASSLVGQVNQPQHF.

The gene calls are TRBV7-2 and TRBJ2-5; 14 positions match TRBD2. The germline V gene has CDR1 SGHTA and CDR2 FQGNSA. This CDR3 is 16 amino acids long. V shed 3 bases, J shed 5 bases, and the junction held 5 bases outside the gene matches. The CDR3 DNA reads as TGTGCCAGCAGCTTGACTCGGACTAGCGGGGGGGAGACCCAGTACTTC. This encodes CASSLTRTSGGETQYF.

The CDR3 DNA follows: TGTGCCAGCAGCCTCCGGCGGGGGGGTTTTAGCTCCTACAATGAGCAGTTCTTC. This gives the protein CASSLRRGGFSSYNEQFF. The rearrangement joins TRBV7-2 to TRBJ2-1; the match to TRBD2 covers 9 bases. J gave up 0 bases and V 5 bases, and 11 bases lay outside the gene matches. Germline values: CDR1 SGHTA, CDR2 FQGNSA. The CDR3 loop spans 18 amino acids.

The chain uses TRBV7-9 and TRBJ2-5; 10 bases match TRBD1. Per germline, CDR1 SEHNR and CDR2 FQNEAQ (reference sequence). The CDR3 is made up of 18 amino acids. The V gene end was trimmed by 3 bases and the J gene end by 4 bases; junction bases not matched to a gene: 14. The CDR3 DNA follows: TGTGCCAGCAGCTTTTCGACAGGGGGCCGTTTAGGGTTAGAGACCCAGTACTTC. It specifies CASSFSTGGRLGLETQYF. Looking up the rest from reference TRBV7-9 and TRBJ2-5 gives the full variable domain: DTGVSQNPRHKITKRGQNVTFRCDPISEHNRLYWYRQTLGQGPEFLTYFQNEAQLEKSRLLSDRFSAERPKGSFSTLEIQRTEQGDSAMYLCASSFSTGGRLGLETQYFGPGTRLLVL.

This clone was found a few times. The J gene is TRBJ2-3, the V gene TRBV25-1; D is unclear. The CDR3 is 14 residues long. Germline V gene sequence: CDR1 MGHDK, CDR2 SYGVNS. Trimming took 3 bases from V and 6 from J, leaving 13 bases between them. The CDR3 nucleotides read TGTGCCAGCAGTGAGCGCGCGGAGCTGGATACGCAGTATTTT. Its protein product is CASSERAELDTQYF.

The J gene is TRBJ2-7, the V gene TRBV5-1; D uncertain. Germline V CDR1 and CDR2: SGHRS, YFSETQ. V lost 4 bases, J lost 6 bases, and 11 bases lay in between. The CDR3 length is 12 residues. The CDR3: CASSPPSGEQYF. Written as DNA, the CDR3 is TGCGCCAGCAGCCCCCCCTCAGGCGAGCAGTACTTC.

The chain recombines TRBV27 with TRBJ1-5; no definite D call. The V gene's germline CDR1 is MNHEY and CDR2 SMNVEV (reference sequence). CDR3 size: 14 residues. V lost 0 bases and J lost 7, with 10 bases in between. This chain's CDR3 is CASSLSDRGQPQHF. CDR3 DNA: TGTGCCAGCAGTTTATCGGATCGCGGACAGCCCCAGCATTTT.

This sequence joins TRBV27 and TRBJ2-1; D possibly corresponds to TRBD2 (6 bases). This CDR3 region has 15 residues. CDR1 and CDR2 from the germline V gene are MNHEY and SMNVEV (reference sequence). V was trimmed by 6 bases and J by 5 bases, leaving 17 bases between them. CDR3 nucleotides: TGTGCCAGCAGACTGGGGGGATTTACGGACAATGAGCAGTTCTTC. It codes for CASRLGGFTDNEQFF.

The chain carries TRBV11-3 and TRBJ2-1; possibly TRBD1 for D (6 bases). The ends were cut back, 0 bases at V and 7 bases at J, with 13 bases in the middle. CDR3 length: 15 residues. Germline CDR1 and CDR2: SGHNT and YENEEA. The CDR3: CASSLDRGYFNEQFF. DNA for the CDR3: TGTGCCAGCAGCTTAGACAGGGGATACTTTAATGAGCAGTTCTTC.

This chain links TRBV7-8 with TRBJ2-1, with 8 positions matching TRBD2. Trimming removed 4 bases from V and 2 bases from J; junction bases left unmatched: 7. CDR1 and CDR2 (germline): SGHVS, FQNEAQ. The CDR3 runs 16 residues. Here the CDR3 reads CASSYGGAWTYNEQFF. CDR3 nucleotide sequence: TGTGCCAGCAGCTACGGGGGGGCCTGGACCTACAATGAGCAGTTCTTC. The full variable domain, rest sourced from reference TRBV7-8 and TRBJ2-1, is GAGVSQSPRYKVAKRGQDVALRCDPISGHVSLFWYQQALGQGPEFLTYFQNEAQLDKSGLPSDRFFAERPEGSVSTLKIQRTQQEDSAVYLCASSYGGAWTYNEQFFGPGTRLTVL.